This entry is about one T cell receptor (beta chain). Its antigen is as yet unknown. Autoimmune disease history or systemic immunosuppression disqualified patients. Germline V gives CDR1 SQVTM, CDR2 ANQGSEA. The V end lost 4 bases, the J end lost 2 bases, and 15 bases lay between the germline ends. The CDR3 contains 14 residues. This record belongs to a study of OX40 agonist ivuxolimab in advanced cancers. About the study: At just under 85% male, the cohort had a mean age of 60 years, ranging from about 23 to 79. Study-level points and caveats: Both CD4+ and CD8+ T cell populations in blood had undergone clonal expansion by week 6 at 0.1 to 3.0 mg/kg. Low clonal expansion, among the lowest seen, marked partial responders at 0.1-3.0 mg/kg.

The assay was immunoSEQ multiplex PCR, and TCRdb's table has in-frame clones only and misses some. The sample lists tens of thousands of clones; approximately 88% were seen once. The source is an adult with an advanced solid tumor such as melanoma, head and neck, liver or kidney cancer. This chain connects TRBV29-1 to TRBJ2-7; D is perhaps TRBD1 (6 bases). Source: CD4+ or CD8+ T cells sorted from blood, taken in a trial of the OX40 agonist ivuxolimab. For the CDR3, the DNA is TGCAGCGTTGTCCTTACAGGGCGCCCCTACGAGCAGTACTTC. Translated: CSVVLTGRPYEQYF.